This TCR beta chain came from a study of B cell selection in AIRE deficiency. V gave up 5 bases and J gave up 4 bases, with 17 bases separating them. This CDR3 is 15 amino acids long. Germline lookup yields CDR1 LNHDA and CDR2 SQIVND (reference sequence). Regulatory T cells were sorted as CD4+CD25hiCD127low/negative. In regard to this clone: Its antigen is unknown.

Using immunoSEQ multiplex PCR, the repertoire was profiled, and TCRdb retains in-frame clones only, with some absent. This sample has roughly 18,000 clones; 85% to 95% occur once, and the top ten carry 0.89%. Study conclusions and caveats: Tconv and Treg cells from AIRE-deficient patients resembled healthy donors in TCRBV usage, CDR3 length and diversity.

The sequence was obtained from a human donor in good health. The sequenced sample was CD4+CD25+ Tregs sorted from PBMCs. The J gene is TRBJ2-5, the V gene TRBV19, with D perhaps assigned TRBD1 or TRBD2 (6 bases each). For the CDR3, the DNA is TGTGCCAGTAGTTTGGGGGGCGTAGGTCGAGAGACCCAGTACTTC. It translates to CASSLGGVGRETQYF.